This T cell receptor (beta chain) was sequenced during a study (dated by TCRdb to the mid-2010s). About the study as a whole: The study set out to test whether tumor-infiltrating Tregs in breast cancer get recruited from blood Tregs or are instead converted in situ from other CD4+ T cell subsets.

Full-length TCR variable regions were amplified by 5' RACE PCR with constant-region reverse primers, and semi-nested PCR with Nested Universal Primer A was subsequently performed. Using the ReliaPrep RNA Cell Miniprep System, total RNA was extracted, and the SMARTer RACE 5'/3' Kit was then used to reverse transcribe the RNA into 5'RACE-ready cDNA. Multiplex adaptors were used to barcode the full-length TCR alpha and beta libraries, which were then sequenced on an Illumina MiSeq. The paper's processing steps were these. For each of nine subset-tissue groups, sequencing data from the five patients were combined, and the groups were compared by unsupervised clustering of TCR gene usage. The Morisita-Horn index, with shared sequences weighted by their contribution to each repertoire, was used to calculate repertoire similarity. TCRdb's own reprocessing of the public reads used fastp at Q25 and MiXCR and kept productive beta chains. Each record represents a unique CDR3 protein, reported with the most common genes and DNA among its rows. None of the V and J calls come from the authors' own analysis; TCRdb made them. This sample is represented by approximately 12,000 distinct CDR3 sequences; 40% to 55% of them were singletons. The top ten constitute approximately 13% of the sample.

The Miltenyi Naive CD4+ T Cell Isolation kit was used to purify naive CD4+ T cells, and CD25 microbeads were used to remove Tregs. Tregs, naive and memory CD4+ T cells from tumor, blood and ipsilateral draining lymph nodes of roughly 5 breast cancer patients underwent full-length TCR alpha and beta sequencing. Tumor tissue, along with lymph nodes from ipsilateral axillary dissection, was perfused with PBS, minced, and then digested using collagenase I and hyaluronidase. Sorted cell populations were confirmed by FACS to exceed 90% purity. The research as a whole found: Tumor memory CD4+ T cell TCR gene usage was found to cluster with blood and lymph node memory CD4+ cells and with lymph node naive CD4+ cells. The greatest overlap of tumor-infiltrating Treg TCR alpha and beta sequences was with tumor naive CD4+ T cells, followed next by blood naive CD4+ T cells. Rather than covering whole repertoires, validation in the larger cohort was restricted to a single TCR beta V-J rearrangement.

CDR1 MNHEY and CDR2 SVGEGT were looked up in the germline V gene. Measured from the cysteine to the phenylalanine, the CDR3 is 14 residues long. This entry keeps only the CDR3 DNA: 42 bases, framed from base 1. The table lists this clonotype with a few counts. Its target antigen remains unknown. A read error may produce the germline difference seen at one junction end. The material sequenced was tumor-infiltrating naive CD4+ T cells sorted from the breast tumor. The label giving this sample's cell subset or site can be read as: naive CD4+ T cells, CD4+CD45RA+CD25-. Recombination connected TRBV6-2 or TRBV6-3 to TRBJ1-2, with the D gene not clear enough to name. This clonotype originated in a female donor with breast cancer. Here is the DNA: TGCGCAGCAGCCCTCCCCGGGCGGACCTATGGCTACACCTTC. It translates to CAAALPGRTYGYTF.